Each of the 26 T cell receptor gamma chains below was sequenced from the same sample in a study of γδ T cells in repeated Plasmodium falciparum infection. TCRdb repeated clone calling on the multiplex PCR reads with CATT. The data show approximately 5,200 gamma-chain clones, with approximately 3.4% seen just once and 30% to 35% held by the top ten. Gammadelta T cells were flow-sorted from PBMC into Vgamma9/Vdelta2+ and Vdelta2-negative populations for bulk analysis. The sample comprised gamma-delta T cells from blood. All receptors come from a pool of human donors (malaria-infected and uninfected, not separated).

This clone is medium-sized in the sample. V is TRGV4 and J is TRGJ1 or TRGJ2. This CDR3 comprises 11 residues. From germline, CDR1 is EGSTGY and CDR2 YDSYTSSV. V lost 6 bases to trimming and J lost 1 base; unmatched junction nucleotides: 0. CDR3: CATWNYYKKLF. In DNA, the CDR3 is TGTGCCACCTGGAATTATTATAAGAAACTCTTT.

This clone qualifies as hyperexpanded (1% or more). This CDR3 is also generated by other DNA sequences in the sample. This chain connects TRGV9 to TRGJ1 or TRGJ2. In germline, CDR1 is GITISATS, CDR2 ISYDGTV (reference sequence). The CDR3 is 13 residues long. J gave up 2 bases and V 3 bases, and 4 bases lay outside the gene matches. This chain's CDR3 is CALWEPHYYKKLF. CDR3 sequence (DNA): TGTGCCTTGTGGGAGCCACATTATTATAAGAAACTCTTT.

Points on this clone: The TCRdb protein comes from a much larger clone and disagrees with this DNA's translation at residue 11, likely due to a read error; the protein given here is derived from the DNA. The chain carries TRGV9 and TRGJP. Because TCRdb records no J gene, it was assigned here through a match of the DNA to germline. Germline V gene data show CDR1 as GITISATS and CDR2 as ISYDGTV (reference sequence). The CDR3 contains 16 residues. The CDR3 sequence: CALWESGELGRKIKVF. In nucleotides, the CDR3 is TGTGCCTTGTGGGAAAGCGGTGAGTTGGGCAGAAAAATCAAGGTATTT.

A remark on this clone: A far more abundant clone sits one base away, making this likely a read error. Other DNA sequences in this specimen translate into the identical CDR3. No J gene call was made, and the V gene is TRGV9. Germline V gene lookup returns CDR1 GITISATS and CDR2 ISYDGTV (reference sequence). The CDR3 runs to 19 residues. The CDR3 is CALWEVHPTQELGKKIKVF. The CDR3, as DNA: TGTGCCTTGTGGGAGGTGCACCCGACTCAAGAGTTGGGCAAAAAAATCAAGGTGTTT.

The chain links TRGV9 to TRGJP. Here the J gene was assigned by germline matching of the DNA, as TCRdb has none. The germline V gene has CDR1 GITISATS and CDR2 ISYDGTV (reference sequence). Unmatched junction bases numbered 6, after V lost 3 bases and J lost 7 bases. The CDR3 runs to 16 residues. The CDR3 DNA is TGTGCCTTGTGGGAGACCCCGGAGTTGGGCAAAAAAATCAAGGTATTT. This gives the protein CALWETPELGKKIKVF.

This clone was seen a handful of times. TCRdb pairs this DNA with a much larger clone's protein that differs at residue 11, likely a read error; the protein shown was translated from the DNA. CDR3 loop: CATWDGFYYYRKLF. CDR3 in DNA: TGTGCCACCTGGGATGGGTTTTATTATTATAGGAAACTCTTT. V usage is TRGV4 and J usage is TRGJ1 or TRGJ2. The germline CDR1 and CDR2 sequences are EGSTGY and YDSYTSSV. This CDR3 is 14 amino acids long.

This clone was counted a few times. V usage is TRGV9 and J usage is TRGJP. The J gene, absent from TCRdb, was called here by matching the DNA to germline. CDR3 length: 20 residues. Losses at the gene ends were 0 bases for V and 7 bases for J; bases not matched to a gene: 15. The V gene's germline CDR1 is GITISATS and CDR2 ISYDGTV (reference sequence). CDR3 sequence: CALWEVQSGHEELGKKIKVF. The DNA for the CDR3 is TGTGCCTTGTGGGAGGTGCAGTCGGGTCATGAGGAGTTGGGCAAAAAAATCAAGGTATTT.

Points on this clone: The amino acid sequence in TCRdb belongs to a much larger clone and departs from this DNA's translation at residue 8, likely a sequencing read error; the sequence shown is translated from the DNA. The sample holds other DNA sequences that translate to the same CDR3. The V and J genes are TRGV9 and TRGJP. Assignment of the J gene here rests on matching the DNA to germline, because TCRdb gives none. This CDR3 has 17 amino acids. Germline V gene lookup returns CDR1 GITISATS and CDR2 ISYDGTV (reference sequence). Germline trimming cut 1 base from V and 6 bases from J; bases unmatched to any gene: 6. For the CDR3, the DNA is TGTGCCTTGTGGGAGGTCGTCCGAGAGTTGGGCAAAAAAATCAAGGTATTT. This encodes CALWEVVRELGKKIKVF.

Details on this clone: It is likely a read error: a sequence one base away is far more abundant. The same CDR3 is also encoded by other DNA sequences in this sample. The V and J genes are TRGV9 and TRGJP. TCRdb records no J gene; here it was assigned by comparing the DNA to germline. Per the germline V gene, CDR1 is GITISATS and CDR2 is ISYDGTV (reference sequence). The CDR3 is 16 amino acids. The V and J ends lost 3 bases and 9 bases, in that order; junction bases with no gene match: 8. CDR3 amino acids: CALWEYKVLGKKIKVF. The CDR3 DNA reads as TGTGCCTTGTGGGAGTACAAAGTGTTGGGCAAAAAAATCAAGGTATTT.

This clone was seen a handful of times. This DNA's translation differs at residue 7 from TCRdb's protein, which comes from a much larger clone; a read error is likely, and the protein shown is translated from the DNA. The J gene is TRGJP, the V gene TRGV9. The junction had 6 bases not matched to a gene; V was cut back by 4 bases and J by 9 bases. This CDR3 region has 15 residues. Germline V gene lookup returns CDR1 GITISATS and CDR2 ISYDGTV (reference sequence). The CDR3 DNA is TGTGCCTTGTGGGATTCCGGGTTGGGCAAAAAAATCAAGGTATTT. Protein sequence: CALWDSGLGKKIKVF.

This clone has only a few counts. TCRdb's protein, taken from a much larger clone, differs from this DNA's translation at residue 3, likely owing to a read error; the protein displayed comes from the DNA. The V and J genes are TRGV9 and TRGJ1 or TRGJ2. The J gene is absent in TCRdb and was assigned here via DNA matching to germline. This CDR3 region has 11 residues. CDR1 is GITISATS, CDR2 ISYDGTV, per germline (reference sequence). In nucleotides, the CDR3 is TGTGCCTCGTGGGAGAGAAATAAGAAACTCTTT. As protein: CASWERNKKLF.

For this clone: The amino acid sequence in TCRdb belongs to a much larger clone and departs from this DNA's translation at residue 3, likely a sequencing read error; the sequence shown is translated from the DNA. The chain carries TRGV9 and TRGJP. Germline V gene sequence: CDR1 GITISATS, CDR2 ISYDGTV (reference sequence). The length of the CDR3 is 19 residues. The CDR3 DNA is TGTGCCATGTGGGAGGTGCAGGTCCCAAGGCATTTGGGCAAAAAAATCAAGGTATTT. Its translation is CAMWEVQVPRHLGKKIKVF.

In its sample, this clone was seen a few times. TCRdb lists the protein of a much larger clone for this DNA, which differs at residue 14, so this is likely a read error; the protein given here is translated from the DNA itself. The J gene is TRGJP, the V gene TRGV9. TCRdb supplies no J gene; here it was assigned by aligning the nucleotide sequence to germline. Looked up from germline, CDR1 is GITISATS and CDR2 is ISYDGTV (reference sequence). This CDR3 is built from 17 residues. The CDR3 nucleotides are TGTGCCTTGTGGGAGGTACAACAAGAGTTGGGCAAAAAAACCAAGGTATTT. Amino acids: CALWEVQQELGKKTKVF.

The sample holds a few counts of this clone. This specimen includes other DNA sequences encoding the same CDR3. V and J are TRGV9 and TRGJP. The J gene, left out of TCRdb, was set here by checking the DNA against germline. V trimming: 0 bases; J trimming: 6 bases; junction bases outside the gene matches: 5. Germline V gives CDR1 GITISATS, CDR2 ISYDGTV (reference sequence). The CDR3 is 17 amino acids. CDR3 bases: TGTGCCTTGTGGGAGGTGCCCTTAGAGTTGGGCAAAAAAATCAAGGTATTT. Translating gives CALWEVPLELGKKIKVF.

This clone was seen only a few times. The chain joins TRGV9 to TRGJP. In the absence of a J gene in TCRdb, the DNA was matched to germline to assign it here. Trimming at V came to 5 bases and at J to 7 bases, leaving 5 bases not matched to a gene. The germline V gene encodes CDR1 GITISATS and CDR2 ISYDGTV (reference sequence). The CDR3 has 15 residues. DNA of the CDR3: TGTGCCTTGTGGGGGCTTGAGTTGGGCAAAAAAATCAAGGTATTT. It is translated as CALWGLELGKKIKVF.

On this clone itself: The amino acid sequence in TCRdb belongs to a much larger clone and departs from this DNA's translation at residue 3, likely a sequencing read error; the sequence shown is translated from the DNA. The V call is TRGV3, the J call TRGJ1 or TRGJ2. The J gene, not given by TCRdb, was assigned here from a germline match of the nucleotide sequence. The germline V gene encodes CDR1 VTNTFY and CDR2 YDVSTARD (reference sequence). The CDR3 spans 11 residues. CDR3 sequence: CASWDHIVKLF. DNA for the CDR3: TGTGCCTCCTGGGACCATATTGTGAAACTCTTT.

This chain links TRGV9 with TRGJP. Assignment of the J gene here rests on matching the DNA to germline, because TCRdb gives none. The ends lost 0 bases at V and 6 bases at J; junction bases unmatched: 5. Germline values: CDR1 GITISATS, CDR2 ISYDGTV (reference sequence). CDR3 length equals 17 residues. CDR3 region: CALWEVIVELGKKIKVF. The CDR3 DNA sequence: TGTGCCTTGTGGGAGGTGATCGTAGAGTTGGGCAAAAAAATCAAGGTATTT.

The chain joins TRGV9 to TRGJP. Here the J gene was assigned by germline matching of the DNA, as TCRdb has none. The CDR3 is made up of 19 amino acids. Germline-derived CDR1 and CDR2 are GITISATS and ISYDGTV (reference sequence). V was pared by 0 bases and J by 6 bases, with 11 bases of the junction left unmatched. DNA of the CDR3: TGTGCCTTGTGGGAGGTGCAGGGGGGCAGAGAGTTGGGCAAAAAAATCAAGGTATTT. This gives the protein CALWEVQGGRELGKKIKVF.

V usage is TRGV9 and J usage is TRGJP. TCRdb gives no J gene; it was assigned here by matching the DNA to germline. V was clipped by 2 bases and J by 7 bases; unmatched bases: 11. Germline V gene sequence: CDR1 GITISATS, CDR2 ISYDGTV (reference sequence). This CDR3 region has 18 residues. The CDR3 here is CALWEDLSDELGKKIKVF. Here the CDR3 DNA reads TGTGCCTTGTGGGAGGACCTCTCGGACGAGTTGGGCAAAAAAATCAAGGTATTT.

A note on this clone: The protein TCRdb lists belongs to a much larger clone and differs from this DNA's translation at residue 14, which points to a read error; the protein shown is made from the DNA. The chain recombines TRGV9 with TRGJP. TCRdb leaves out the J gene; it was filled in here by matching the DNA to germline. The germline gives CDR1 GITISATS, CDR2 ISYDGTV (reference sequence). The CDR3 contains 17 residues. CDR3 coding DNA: TGTGCCTTGTGGGAGGTGCACGCGGAGTTGGGCAAAAAAACCAAGGTATTT. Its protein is CALWEVHAELGKKTKVF.

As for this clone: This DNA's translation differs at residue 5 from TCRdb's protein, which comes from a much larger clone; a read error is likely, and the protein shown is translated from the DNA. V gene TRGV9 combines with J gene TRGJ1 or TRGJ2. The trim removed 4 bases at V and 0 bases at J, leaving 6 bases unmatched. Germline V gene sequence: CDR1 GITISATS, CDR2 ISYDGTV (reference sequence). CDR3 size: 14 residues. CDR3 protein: CALWDVENYYKKLF. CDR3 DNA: TGTGCCTTGTGGGATGTTGAGAATTATTATAAGAAACTCTTT.

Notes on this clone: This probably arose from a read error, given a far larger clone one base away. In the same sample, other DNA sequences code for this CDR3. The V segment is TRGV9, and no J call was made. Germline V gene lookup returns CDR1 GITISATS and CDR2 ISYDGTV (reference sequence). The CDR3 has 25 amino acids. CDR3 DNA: TGTGCCTTGTGGGACCATTGCTGTGGGGAACAACACTTGTTGTCACAGGTAAGTATCGGAAGAATACAACATTTC. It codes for CALWDHCCGEQHLLSQVSIGRIQHF.

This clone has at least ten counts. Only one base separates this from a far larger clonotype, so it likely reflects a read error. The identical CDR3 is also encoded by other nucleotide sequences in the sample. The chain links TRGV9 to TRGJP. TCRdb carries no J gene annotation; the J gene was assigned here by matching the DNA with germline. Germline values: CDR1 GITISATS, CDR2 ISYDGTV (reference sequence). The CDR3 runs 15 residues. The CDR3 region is CALWEVRMGKKIKVF. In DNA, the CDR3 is TGTGCCTTGTGGGAGGTGCGGATGGGCAAAAAGATCAAGGTATTT.

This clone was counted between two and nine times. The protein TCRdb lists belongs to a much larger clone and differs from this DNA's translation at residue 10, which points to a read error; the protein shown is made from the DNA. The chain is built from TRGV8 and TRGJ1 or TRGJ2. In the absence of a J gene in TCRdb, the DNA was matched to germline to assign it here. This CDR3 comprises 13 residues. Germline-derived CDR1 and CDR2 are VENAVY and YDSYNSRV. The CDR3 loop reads CATWDRRRYEKLF. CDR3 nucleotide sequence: TGCGCCACCTGGGATAGGCGGAGGTATGAGAAACTCTTT.

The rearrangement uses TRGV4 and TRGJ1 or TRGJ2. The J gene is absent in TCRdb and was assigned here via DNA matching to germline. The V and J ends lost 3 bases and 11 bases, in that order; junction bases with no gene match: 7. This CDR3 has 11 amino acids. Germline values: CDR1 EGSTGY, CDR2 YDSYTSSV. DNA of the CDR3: TGTGCCACCTGGGATCCCAATGAGAAACTCTTT. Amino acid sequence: CATWDPNEKLF.

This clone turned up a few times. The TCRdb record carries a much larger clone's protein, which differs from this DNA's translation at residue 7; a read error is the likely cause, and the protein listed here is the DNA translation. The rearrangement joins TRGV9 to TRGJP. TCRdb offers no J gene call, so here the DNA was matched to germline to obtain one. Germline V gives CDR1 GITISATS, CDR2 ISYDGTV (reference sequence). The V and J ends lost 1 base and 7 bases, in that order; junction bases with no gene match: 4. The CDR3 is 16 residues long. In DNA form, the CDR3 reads TGTGCCTTGTGGGAGGTATGGGAGTTGGGCAAAAAAATCAAGGTATTT. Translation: CALWEVWELGKKIKVF.